The 10 T cell receptor beta chains below come from one sample, sequenced in a study of OX40 agonist ivuxolimab in advanced cancers. TCRdb keeps only in-frame clones here, not all; method: immunoSEQ multiplex PCR. The data contain tens of thousands of clones, roughly 84% of them singletons. This specimen was CD4+ or CD8+ T cells sorted from blood, taken in a trial of the OX40 agonist ivuxolimab. All receptors come from an adult with an advanced solid tumor such as melanoma, head and neck, liver or kidney cancer.

This rearrangement joins TRBV6-6 to TRBJ2-7; TRBD2 might be the D (6 bases). Germline lookup yields CDR1 MNHNY and CDR2 SVGAGI (reference sequence). Trimming shortened V by 5 bases and J by 4 bases, and 12 bases separated the two germline ends. This CDR3 is 13 amino acids long. The CDR3 DNA follows: TGTGCCAGCAGTATAAGGGGAGGATACGAGCAGTACTTC. Its protein product is CASSIRGGYEQYF.

The V and J genes are TRBV5-4 and TRBJ2-3; TRBD2 matches at 8 bases. Germline V gene sequence: CDR1 SGHNT, CDR2 YYREEE (reference sequence). This CDR3 contains 15 residues. V dropped 2 bases and J dropped 6; count of bases not matched to a gene: 8. CDR3 bases: TGTGCCAGCAGCTTTTCTATAGCGGGGTCGGATACGCAGTATTTT. Its protein product is CASSFSIAGSDTQYF.

This clone was detected only once. The chain combines TRBV19 with TRBJ2-7; 8 bases align to TRBD1. This CDR3 is built from 13 residues. The ends lost 10 bases at V and 3 bases at J; junction bases unmatched: 8. The germline V gene has CDR1 LNHDA and CDR2 SQIVND (reference sequence). CDR3 loop: CATRTGSNYEQYF. CDR3 nucleotides: TGTGCCACCAGGACAGGGAGCAACTACGAGCAGTACTTC.

The chain has TRBV30 and TRBJ1-5; weak D call: TRBD1 (6 bases). V dropped 4 bases and J dropped 2 bases, with 6 bases sitting between them. Looked up from germline, CDR1 is GTSNPN and CDR2 is SVGIG (reference sequence). The CDR3 totals 12 residues. CDR3 in DNA: TGTGCCTGGAACAGGGGCAATCAGCCCCAGCATTTT. Protein sequence: CAWNRGNQPQHF. The variable domain in full, with the rest retrieved from reference TRBV30 and TRBJ1-5, is SQTIHQWPATLVQPVGSPLSLECTVEGTSNPNLYWYRQAAGRGLQLLFYSVGIGQISSEVPQNLSASRPQDRQFILSSKKLLLSDSGFYLCAWNRGNQPQHFGDGTRLSIL.

The gene calls are TRBV5-1 and TRBJ2-7; D might be TRBD1 (5 bases). CDR1 is SGHRS, CDR2 YFSETQ, per germline. Trimming left V 1 base short and J 0 bases short, with 8 bases between. The CDR3 covers 14 residues. CDR3 sequence (DNA): TGCGCCAGCAGCTTGTATGGGGCCTCCTACGAGCAGTACTTC. Translation: CASSLYGASYEQYF.

The chain uses TRBV19 and TRBJ2-7, with 7 bases identical to TRBD1. V shed 3 bases and J 2 bases; nucleotides not matched to a gene: 4. Germline V gives CDR1 LNHDA, CDR2 SQIVND (reference sequence). This CDR3 has 14 amino acids. The CDR3 DNA follows: TGTGCCAGTAGTATCCCGGGACAGACCTACGAGCAGTACTTC. This translates into CASSIPGQTYEQYF.

This rearrangement joins TRBV19 to TRBJ1-5, with D unclear. In germline, CDR1 is LNHDA, CDR2 SQIVND (reference sequence). The CDR3 covers 14 residues. The germline V and J ends were trimmed by 1 base and 7 bases, with 11 bases remaining between them. The CDR3 coding sequence is TGTGCCAGTAGTATAGTGGCAGGAGGACAGCCCCAGCATTTT. It specifies CASSIVAGGQPQHF.

The J gene is TRBJ2-2, the V gene TRBV4-2; D is ambiguous. This CDR3 region has 16 residues. Trimming left V 5 bases short and J 0 bases short, with 13 bases between. Germline V gives CDR1 LGHNA, CDR2 YNFKEQ. CDR3 bases: TGTGCCAGCAGCTCAAGAGAAGACTCGAACACCGGGGAGCTGTTTTTT. Its protein product is CASSSREDSNTGELFF.

This clone showed up just a few times. CDR3 nucleotide sequence: TGTGCCAGCAGTGAGGGACAGGGGGCGTTTTACGAGCAGTACTTC. Its protein product is CASSEGQGAFYEQYF. V gene TRBV6-1 combines with J gene TRBJ2-7; 12 nucleotides line up with TRBD1. V trimming: 3 bases; J trimming: 4 bases; junction bases outside the gene matches: 4. Germline V lookup: CDR1 MNHNS, CDR2 SASEGT. The CDR3 has 15 amino acids.

The rearrangement links TRBV30 to TRBJ2-3; 7 bases are shared with TRBD2. Trimming removed 0 bases from V and 2 bases from J; junction bases left unmatched: 14. The CDR3 consists of 18 residues. Germline assignment: CDR1 GTSNPN and CDR2 SVGIG (reference sequence). Here the CDR3 reads CAWSVRRSREGYTDTQYF. CDR3 in DNA: TGTGCCTGGAGTGTACGGAGGAGTAGGGAGGGCTACACAGATACGCAGTATTTT.